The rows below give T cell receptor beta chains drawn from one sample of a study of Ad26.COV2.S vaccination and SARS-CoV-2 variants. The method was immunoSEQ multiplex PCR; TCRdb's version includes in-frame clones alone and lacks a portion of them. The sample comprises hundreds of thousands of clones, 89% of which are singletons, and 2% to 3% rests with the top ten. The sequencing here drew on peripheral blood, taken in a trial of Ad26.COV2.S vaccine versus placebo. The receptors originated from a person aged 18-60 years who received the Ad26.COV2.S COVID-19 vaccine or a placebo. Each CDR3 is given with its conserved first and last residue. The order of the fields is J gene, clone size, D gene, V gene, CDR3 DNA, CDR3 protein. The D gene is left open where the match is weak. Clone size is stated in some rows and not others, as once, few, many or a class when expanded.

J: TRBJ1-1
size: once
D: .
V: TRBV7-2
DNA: TGTGCCAGCAGCTTAGTAGGGGGGGCTCGGACTGAAGCTTTCTTT
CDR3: CASSLVGGARTEAFF

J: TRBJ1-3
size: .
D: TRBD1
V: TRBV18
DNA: TGTGCCAGCTCACAGGGACAGGGCCTCTCTGGAAACACCATATATTTT
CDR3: CASSQGQGLSGNTIYF

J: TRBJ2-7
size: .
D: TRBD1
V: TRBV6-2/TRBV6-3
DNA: TGTGCCAGCAGTCTATACTTGGGACAGGGGACGTACGAGCAGTACTTC
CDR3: CASSLYLGQGTYEQYF

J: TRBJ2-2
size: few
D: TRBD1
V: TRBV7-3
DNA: TGTGCCAGCAGGCGGACAGGGAACACCGGGGAGCTGTTTTTT
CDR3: CASRRTGNTGELFF

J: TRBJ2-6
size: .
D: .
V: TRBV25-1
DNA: TGTGCCAGCAGTGCCGACAGGTTTGGGGCCAACGTCCTGACTTTC
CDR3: CASSADRFGANVLTF

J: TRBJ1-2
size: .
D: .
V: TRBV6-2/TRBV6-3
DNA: TGTGCCAGCAGTTCCCGACAGCATGATGGCTACACCTTC
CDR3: CASSSRQHDGYTF

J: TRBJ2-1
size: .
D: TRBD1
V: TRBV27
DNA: TGTGCCAGCGGAAATGGACAGGCTTTACACAATGAGCAGTTCTTC
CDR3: CASGNGQALHNEQFF

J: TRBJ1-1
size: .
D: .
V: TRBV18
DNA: TGTGCCAGCTCACCGGGCCAACGATGGACTGAAGCTTTCTTT
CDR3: CASSPGQRWTEAFF

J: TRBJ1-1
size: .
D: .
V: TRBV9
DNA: TGTGCCAGCAGCGCCCGGGACACGGGGTTAAACACTGAAGCTTTCTTT
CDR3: CASSARDTGLNTEAFF

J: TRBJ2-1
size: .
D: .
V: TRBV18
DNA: TGTGCCAGCTCACACAGGGCCGTTACAGTTGGTAGTGAGCAGTTCTTC
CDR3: CASSHRAVTVGSEQFF

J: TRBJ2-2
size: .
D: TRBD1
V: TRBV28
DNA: TGTGCCAGCAGCGACCAGGGGACAGCCACCGGGGAGCTGTTTTTT
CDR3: CASSDQGTATGELFF

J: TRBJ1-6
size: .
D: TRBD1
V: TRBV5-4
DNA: TGTGCCAGCAGCTTGGGGGGACAGGGGGATTCACCCCTCCACTTT
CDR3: CASSLGGQGDSPLHF

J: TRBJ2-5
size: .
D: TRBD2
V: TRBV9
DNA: TGTGCCAGCAGCGTAAGACCCAGGGTGGGAGGGGCGACCCAGTACTTC
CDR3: CASSVRPRVGGATQYF

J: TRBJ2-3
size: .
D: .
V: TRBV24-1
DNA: TGTGCCACGTCTGGCTTGGGCACAGATACGCAGTATTTT
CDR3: CATSGLGTDTQYF

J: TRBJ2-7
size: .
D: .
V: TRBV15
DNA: TGTGCCACCAGCAGAGGTACAGGGAGTTACGAGCAGTACTTC
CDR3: CATSRGTGSYEQYF

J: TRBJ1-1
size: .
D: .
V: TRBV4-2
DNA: TGTGCCAGCAGCCAAGTTGGTGTCACTGAAGCTTTCTTT
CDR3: CASSQVGVTEAFF

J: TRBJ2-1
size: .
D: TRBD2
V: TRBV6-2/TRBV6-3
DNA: TGTGCCAGCAGTTACGGTGAGCGGGAGACAAATGAGCAGTTCTTC
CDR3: CASSYGERETNEQFF

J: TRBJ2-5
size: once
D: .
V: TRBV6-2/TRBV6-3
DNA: TGTGCCAGCAGCTCCACGGGGTGGGCGGTGGAGACCCAGTACTTC
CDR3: CASSSTGWAVETQYF

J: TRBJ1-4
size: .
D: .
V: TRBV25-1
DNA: TGTGCCAGCAGTAGGCAGAGCAATGAAAAACTGTTTTTT
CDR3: CASSRQSNEKLFF

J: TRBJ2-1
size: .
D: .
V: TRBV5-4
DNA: TGTGCCAGCAGCTTGACAGACCTCTCCTACAATGAGCAGTTCTTC
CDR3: CASSLTDLSYNEQFF

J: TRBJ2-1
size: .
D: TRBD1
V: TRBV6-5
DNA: TGTGCCAGCAGTCTGGACAGGGCACGGGAGCAGTTCTTC
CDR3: CASSLDRAREQFF

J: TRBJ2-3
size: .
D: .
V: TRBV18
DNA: TGTGCCAGCTCACCACCGGCGGGTAGCACAGATACGCAGTATTTT
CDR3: CASSPPAGSTDTQYF

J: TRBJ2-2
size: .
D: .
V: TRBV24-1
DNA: TGTGCCACCAGCCCCTCCACCGGGGAGCTGTTTTTT
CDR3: CATSPSTGELFF

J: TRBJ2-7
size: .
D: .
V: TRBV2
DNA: TGTGCCAGCAGGGTTAGGTCTGGGGGATCCTACGAGCAGTACTTC
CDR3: CASRVRSGGSYEQYF

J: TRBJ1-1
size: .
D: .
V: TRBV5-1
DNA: TGCGCCAGCAGCTTGGCGCCCATCTGGGAGGACACTGAAGCTTTCTTT
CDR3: CASSLAPIWEDTEAFF

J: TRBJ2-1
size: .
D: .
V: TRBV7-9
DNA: TGTGCCAGCAGCCCGAGTTATTTTAGCTACAATGAGCAGTTCTTC
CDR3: CASSPSYFSYNEQFF

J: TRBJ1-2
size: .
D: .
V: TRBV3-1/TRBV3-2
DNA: TGTGCCAGCAGCCAGAACACTTATGGCTACACCTTC
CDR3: CASSQNTYGYTF

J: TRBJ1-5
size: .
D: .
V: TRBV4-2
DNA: TGTGCCAGCAGCCAAGAAGGGACGAGGGGCAATCAGCCCCAGCATTTT
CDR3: CASSQEGTRGNQPQHF

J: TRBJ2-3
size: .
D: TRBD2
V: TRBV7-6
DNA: TGTGCCAGCAGCACGTATTCGCTAGCGGGAAGCACAGATACGCAGTATTTT
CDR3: CASSTYSLAGSTDTQYF

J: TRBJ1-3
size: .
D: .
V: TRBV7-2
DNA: TGTGCCACGCACGGGGGTTGGTTCGGAAACACCATATATTTT
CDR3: CATHGGWFGNTIYF

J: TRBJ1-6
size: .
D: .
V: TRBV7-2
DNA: TGTGCCAGCAGCGTCTGGCAGGGGTTATCACCCCTCCACTTT
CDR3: CASSVWQGLSPLHF

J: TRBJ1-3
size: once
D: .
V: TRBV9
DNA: TGTGCCAGCAGCCCCATTCTCTCTGGAAACACCATATATTTT
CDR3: CASSPILSGNTIYF